This record concerns one TCR beta chain sequence. Extracted from the samples, RNA was reverse transcribed into cDNA to serve as the sequencing template. Clones were read by immunoSEQ multiplex PCR, and TCRdb kept only the in-frame ones, dropping some. The data hold hundreds of thousands of clones, with 50% to 60% observed a single time. This sample was taken from a study of CD8+ T cells in alopecia areata. Looking at the study overall: Patients in the treated group were given tofacitinib by mouth, 5 to 10 mg twice a day. Tofacitinib lasted 6 to 18 months, then 6 months off drug.

The V and J ends lost 11 bases and 8 bases, in that order; junction bases with no gene match: 7. Germline values: CDR1 MNHNS, CDR2 SASEGT. CDR3 size: 13 residues. The TCR sequence derives from a human donor with alopecia areata. The chain carries TRBV6-1 and TRBJ2-3; 13 bases line up with TRBD2. Specimen: CD4+ T cells sorted from blood, collected at week 0. CDR3 in amino acids: CAGTSGAAGTQYF. CDR3 DNA sequence: TGTGCCGGGACTAGCGGGGCCGCAGGTACGCAGTATTTT.